A single sample is the source of the 19 T cell receptor beta chains below, sequenced in a study of T cells after yellow fever vaccination. Each CDR3 protein gets one entry after TCRdb re-called the 5' RACE reads with MiXCR. The repertoire holds fewer than 350,000 distinct CDR3 sequences, with 8.7% as singletons. This specimen was PBMCs, taken on the day of the first yellow fever vaccination. The receptors stem from a man younger than 35 who received the YFV17D yellow fever vaccine.

J is TRBJ2-3 and V is TRBV6-5; D is unclear. The germline V gene has CDR1 MNHEY and CDR2 SVGAGI. Trimming removed 0 bases at V and 6 bases at J, with 10 bases between. The CDR3 has 14 residues. The CDR3 protein is CASSYSYSRDTQYF. The DNA of the CDR3 is TGTGCCAGCAGTTACTCGTACAGTAGGGATACGCAGTATTTT.

This rearrangement joins TRBV7-8 to TRBJ2-1, with 9 bases aligning to TRBD2. The junction had 8 bases not matched to a gene; V was cut back by 3 bases and J by 5 bases. Germline V lookup: CDR1 SGHVS, CDR2 FQNEAQ. This CDR3 has 16 amino acids. DNA of the CDR3: TGTGCCAGCAGCTTGGCTGGGACTAGCCTGCACAATGAGCAGTTCTTC. Protein product: CASSLAGTSLHNEQFF.

This clonotype was found a few times. The chain combines TRBV6-5 with TRBJ1-2, with D possibly TRBD1 on 6 matching bases. The CDR3 consists of 16 residues. Per germline, CDR1 MNHEY and CDR2 SVGAGI. Deletions cut 0 bases from V and 4 bases from J, with 15 bases between. This chain's CDR3 is CASSYSRTGLGYGYTF. CDR3 in DNA: TGTGCCAGCAGTTACTCCCGAACAGGGCTAGGCTATGGCTACACCTTC.

This chain uses TRBV15 with TRBJ2-1, with 7 positions matching TRBD2. The CDR3 loop spans 14 amino acids. CDR1 and CDR2 from the germline V gene are LNHNV and YYDKDF (reference sequence). V lost 5 bases to trimming and J lost 5 bases; unmatched junction nucleotides: 6. The CDR3, as DNA: TGTGCCACCAGCCCGTGGGGGGGGGACAATGAGCAGTTCTTC. It yields the protein CATSPWGGDNEQFF.

This clonotype came up many times. The gene calls are TRBV18 and TRBJ2-4; TRBD2 is a possible D gene (5 bases). The CDR3 has 13 residues. Germline V gene sequence: CDR1 KGHSH, CDR2 LQKENI. V was shortened by 5 bases and J by 6 bases, with 11 bases between the two germline ends. CDR3 amino acids: CASSDYVGNIQYF. The CDR3, as DNA: TGTGCCAGCTCAGACTACGTGGGAAACATTCAGTACTTC.

A few counts support this clonotype. The chain is built from TRBV20-1 and TRBJ2-7, with TRBD1 as a possible D gene (6 bases). This CDR3 is built from 13 residues. V lost 5 bases and J lost 0, with 11 bases in between. Germline lookup yields CDR1 DFQATT and CDR2 SNEGSKA (reference sequence). CDR3 in amino acids: CSASDRSSYEQYF. The CDR3 coding sequence is TGCAGTGCTTCAGACAGGAGCTCCTACGAGCAGTACTTC.

This clonotype occurred a few times. The V gene is TRBV6-5, the J gene TRBJ1-5; 7 bases line up with TRBD1. There are 15 residues in the CDR3. J gave up 10 bases and V 6 bases, and 15 bases lay outside the gene matches. Germline V gene lookup returns CDR1 MNHEY and CDR2 SVGAGI. The CDR3 DNA reads TGTGCCAGCAGACATGGACAGGACGGAATCAGCCCCCAGCATTTT. Its protein product is CASRHGQDGISPQHF.

J is TRBJ2-1 and V is TRBV25-1; no definite D call. V lost 1 base to trimming and J lost 7 bases, with 5 bases between them. CDR3 size: 12 residues. Germline CDR1 is MGHDK and CDR2 is SYGVNS. Here the CDR3 reads CASSELRNEQFF. The CDR3 DNA sequence: TGTGCCAGCAGTGAATTAAGAAATGAGCAGTTCTTC.

This clonotype was picked up a small number of times. The chain couples TRBV12-3 or TRBV12-4 to TRBJ1-1; a weak D match, TRBD1 (6 bases). Deletions cut 6 bases from V and 7 bases from J, with 18 bases between. The CDR3 is 14 residues long. CDR3 loop: CASSYLGAYYEAFF. CDR3 nucleotides: TGTGCCAGCAGCTACTTGGGGGCGTATTATGAAGCTTTCTTT.

The gene calls are TRBV24-1 and TRBJ2-3; D is possibly TRBD1 or TRBD2 (5 bases each). V shed 7 bases and J shed 4 bases, with 11 bases lying between them. Germline CDR1 and CDR2: KGHDR and SFDVKD. This CDR3 comprises 13 residues. CDR3 amino acids: CATSARDADTQYF. The CDR3 region has the DNA TGTGCCACCAGCGCCCGGGACGCAGATACGCAGTATTTT.

The chain combines TRBV4-1 with TRBJ2-1; TRBD2 is a possible D gene (6 bases). Per germline, CDR1 MGHRA and CDR2 YSYEKL. Trimming removed 5 bases at V and 3 bases at J, with 17 bases between. The CDR3 consists of 16 residues. CDR3: CASSEFVGGYYNEQFF. The CDR3 coding sequence is TGCGCCAGCAGCGAGTTTGTGGGGGGTTACTACAATGAGCAGTTCTTC.

A few counts support this clonotype. This chain connects TRBV7-2 to TRBJ1-5; D gene ambiguous. Trimming took 1 base from V and 0 from J, leaving 7 bases between them. Germline V gives CDR1 SGHTA, CDR2 FQGNSA. The CDR3 is made up of 15 amino acids. This CDR3 reads CASSLGPHSNQPQHF. The DNA for the CDR3 is TGTGCCAGCAGCTTAGGCCCCCATAGCAATCAGCCCCAGCATTTT.

In this sample, this clonotype turned up a few times. V gene TRBV1 combines with J gene TRBJ1-5; TRBD1, the table's D call, lacks a check against the DNA. TRBV1 is noted as a pseudogene. This CDR3 spans 16 amino acids. The CDR3 loop reads CTSSERGPGLNQPQHF. CDR3 coding DNA: TGCACCAGCAGCGAAAGGGGGCCCGGACTCAATCAGCCCCAGCATTTT.

This clonotype appeared many times. J is TRBJ2-3 and V is TRBV12-3 or TRBV12-4; 10 bases match TRBD1. The CDR3 runs to 13 residues. Trimming took 7 bases from V and 6 from J; bases not matched to a gene: 4. The CDR3 here is CASTKGQGDTQYF. In DNA, the CDR3 is TGTGCCAGCACCAAGGGACAGGGGGATACGCAGTATTTT.

The chain has TRBV19 and TRBJ2-1; 10 bases are a match to TRBD1. Trimming took 7 bases from V and 2 from J; bases not matched to a gene: 11. The CDR3 is 17 residues long. Germline CDR1 LNHDA, CDR2 SQIVND (reference sequence). For the CDR3, the DNA is TGTGCCAGTACTCCCGAAGGGACAGGGGTGCCCTACAATGAGCAGTTCTTC. This codes for CASTPEGTGVPYNEQFF.

The chain joins TRBV6-1 to TRBJ1-2, with no clear D. In germline, CDR1 is MNHNS, CDR2 SASEGT. There are 13 residues in the CDR3. Trimming left V 6 bases short and J 3 bases short, with 11 bases between. The CDR3 DNA follows: TGTGCCAGCAGGTTGGCTGGTTACTATGGCTACACCTTC. Protein sequence: CASRLAGYYGYTF.

This clonotype was observed a handful of times. The chain joins TRBV11-2 to TRBJ2-1; TRBD2 matches at 9 bases. The CDR3 sequence is 17 residues long. Germline V gene sequence: CDR1 SGHAT, CDR2 FQNNGV. V shed 1 base and J 4 bases; nucleotides not matched to a gene: 8. In DNA form, the CDR3 reads TGTGCCAGCAGCTTAGGTAGAGGGACTAGCACGTACAATGAGCAGTTCTTC. Translated, it gives CASSLGRGTSTYNEQFF.

A few counts support this clonotype. This chain links TRBV10-3 with TRBJ2-7; the D is unclear. CDR3 size: 13 residues. The ends were cut back, 3 bases at V and 5 bases at J, with 11 bases in the middle. Germline CDR1 is ENHRY and CDR2 is SYGVKD. CDR3 DNA sequence: TGTGCCATCAGTGACGTGGTCAGAAACGAGCAGTACTTC. Amino acid sequence: CAISDVVRNEQYF.

This clonotype was detected only a few times. V and J are TRBV28 and TRBJ2-1, with TRBD1 matching 10 bases. The CDR3 extends over 14 amino acids. Looked up from germline, CDR1 is MDHEN and CDR2 is SYDVKM. The J segment lost 7 bases and the V segment lost 6 bases, leaving 6 bases of the junction unmatched. The DNA of the CDR3 is TGTGCCAGCAGCTGGGACAGGGGTAAAAATGAGCAGTTCTTC. It translates to CASSWDRGKNEQFF.